Following are 17 T cell receptor beta chains from one sample sequenced in a study of blood T cell repertoires in COVID-19. Generated by immunoSEQ multiplex PCR, the TCRdb table keeps only in-frame clones and is missing some. The sample has a few hundred thousand clones, around 83% seen once; the top ten hold roughly 10%. Sequenced input: peripheral blood. The receptors originated from a woman aged 45-59 years with COVID-19, enrolled during active disease.

The chain combines TRBV5-4 with TRBJ1-3; no clear D gene. V was shortened by 0 bases and J by 4 bases, with 8 bases between the two germline ends. Per germline, CDR1 SGHNT and CDR2 YYREEE (reference sequence). The CDR3 has 14 amino acids. The CDR3 protein is CASSLAARGNTIYF. The DNA for the CDR3 is TGTGCCAGCAGCTTGGCCGCGAGGGGAAACACCATATATTTT.

The chain has TRBV18 and TRBJ2-3; weak D call: TRBD2 (6 bases). The germline CDR1 and CDR2 sequences are KGHSH and LQKENI. This CDR3 is 14 amino acids long. Trimming stripped 1 base from V and 4 bases from J, with 9 bases between. The CDR3, as DNA: TGTGCCAGCTCACCACGGAGGGTCTCAGATACGCAGTATTTT. Its protein product is CASSPRRVSDTQYF.

The CDR3 bases are TGTGCCAGCAGTTACTCGAGAGTCGGTAGTGCCTACGAGCAGTACTTC. It yields the protein CASSYSRVGSAYEQYF. The chain joins TRBV6-6 to TRBJ2-7, with D hard to call. Trimming cost V 0 bases and J 2 bases, with 14 bases left between them. This CDR3 contains 16 residues. Germline lookup yields CDR1 MNHNY and CDR2 SVGAGI (reference sequence).

V is TRBV7-2 and J is TRBJ2-1, with D perhaps TRBD2 (5 bases). Germline V CDR1 and CDR2: SGHTA, FQGNSA. V dropped 2 bases and J dropped 4 bases, with 15 bases sitting between them. The length of the CDR3 is 16 residues. For the CDR3, the DNA is TGTGCCAGCAGCTTACGGAAATTTGGGGAGTACAATGAGCAGTTCTTC. Translation gives CASSLRKFGEYNEQFF.

The chain recombines TRBV2 with TRBJ2-7, with 7 positions matching TRBD1. There are 11 residues in the CDR3. CDR1 and CDR2 (germline): SNHLY, FYNNEI. V was clipped by 8 bases and J by 7 bases; unmatched bases: 5. The CDR3 region is CASGDRGEQYV. CDR3 coding DNA: TGTGCCAGCGGGGACAGAGGGGAGCAGTACGTC.

At least ten counts were recorded for this clone. CDR3 bases: TGTGCCAGCAGCTCCATACACAGGGCCGGGGAGCTGTTTTTT. Encoded protein: CASSSIHRAGELFF. This rearrangement joins TRBV7-9 to TRBJ2-2; a possible D gene is TRBD1 (6 bases). V was cut by 4 bases and J by 6 bases, with 12 bases left in between. Germline V CDR1 and CDR2: SEHNR, FQNEAQ (reference sequence). The CDR3 totals 14 residues.

The chain employs TRBV7-2 and TRBJ2-5; 11 bases are shared with TRBD1. V lost 6 bases and J lost 5; bases outside the gene matches: 8. The germline V gene encodes CDR1 SGHTA and CDR2 FQGNSA. CDR3 length equals 15 residues. CDR3 loop: CASRGGQGAWETQYF. CDR3 in DNA: TGTGCCAGCAGGGGAGGACAGGGGGCTTGGGAGACCCAGTACTTC.

The chain employs TRBV24-1 and TRBJ2-1; 7 bases match TRBD2. V was pared by 2 bases and J by 6 bases, with 12 bases of the junction left unmatched. From germline, CDR1 is KGHDR and CDR2 SFDVKD. The CDR3 is 17 amino acids. The CDR3 sequence is CATSDSPPSTGGNEQFF. DNA for the CDR3: TGTGCCACCAGTGATTCGCCCCCATCGACGGGGGGCAATGAGCAGTTCTTC.

CDR3 region: CASSLAAGRGELFF. CDR3 nucleotide sequence: TGTGCCAGCAGCTTAGCCGCAGGGCGGGGGGAGCTGTTTTTT. The chain employs TRBV7-6 and TRBJ2-2, with D perhaps TRBD1 (5 bases). Trimming took 0 bases from V and 8 from J, leaving 10 bases between them. The CDR3 totals 14 residues. Germline V gives CDR1 SGHVS, CDR2 FNYEAQ.

This clone was seen a handful of times. This chain uses TRBV5-5 with TRBJ2-5; D ambiguous. The CDR3 consists of 14 residues. Trimming took off 0 bases at V and 5 bases at J, with 11 bases between the two ends. The germline gives CDR1 SGHKS, CDR2 YYEKEE (reference sequence). CDR3 DNA: TGTGCCAGCAGCTTGGGATCTACCCGGGAGACCCAGTACTTC. Translation gives CASSLGSTRETQYF.

This clone has only one observation. V gene TRBV6-5 combines with J gene TRBJ1-2; no reliable D call. V lost 5 bases to trimming and J lost 0 bases, with 13 bases between them. This CDR3 has 15 amino acids. Per germline, CDR1 MNHEY and CDR2 SVGAGI. Written as DNA, the CDR3 is TGTGCCAGCAGTCCCGCCTCTACAGCTAACTATGGCTACACCTTC. It translates to CASSPASTANYGYTF.

The rearrangement uses TRBV10-3 and TRBJ1-2, with 8 nucleotides matching TRBD1. CDR1 is ENHRY, CDR2 SYGVKD, per germline. The CDR3 is 15 residues long. J was trimmed by 4 bases and V by 2 bases; bases with no gene match: 6. CDR3 bases: TGTGCCATCAGTGAGACAGGGGGTGGGATCTATGGCTACACCTTC. Residues: CAISETGGGIYGYTF.

The chain is built from TRBV5-6 and TRBJ2-1; tentatively, D is TRBD1 (6 bases). Germline-derived CDR1 and CDR2 are SGHDT and YYEEEE. The CDR3 runs to 11 residues. Trimming cost V 4 bases and J 12 bases, with 11 bases left between them. CDR3 region: CASSTTGTQFF. The CDR3 coding sequence is TGTGCCAGCAGCACGACAGGCACGCAGTTCTTC.

This chain connects TRBV19 to TRBJ2-2; D is ambiguous. Trimming pared 11 bases from V and 6 bases from J, leaving 16 bases between. The CDR3 contains 13 residues. Germline CDR1 and CDR2: LNHDA and SQIVND (reference sequence). As DNA, the CDR3 is TGTGCCTCTAGTACCCTAGGAGCCGGGGAGCTGTTTTTT. Translated, it gives CASSTLGAGELFF.

This chain connects TRBV3-1 (or the pseudogene TRBV3-2) to TRBJ1-1; TRBD1 agrees at 10 bases. Trimming took 4 bases from V and 5 from J; bases not matched to a gene: 7. The CDR3 has 15 amino acids. CDR1 LGHDT and CDR2 YNNKEL come from the germline V gene (reference sequence). CDR3 residues: CASSLRQGAVTEAFF. The CDR3 nucleotides are TGTGCCAGCAGCCTACGACAGGGGGCGGTGACTGAAGCTTTCTTT.

The chain links TRBV2 to TRBJ2-5, with 7 bases aligning to TRBD2. Germline V CDR1 and CDR2: SNHLY, FYNNEI. The V gene end was trimmed by 5 bases and the J gene end by 5 bases; junction bases not matched to a gene: 8. The CDR3 totals 14 residues. The CDR3 coding sequence is TGTGCCAGCAGTAGGGTCCAGGGAGGGGAGACCCAGTACTTC. Translation gives CASSRVQGGETQYF.

J is TRBJ1-2 and V is TRBV7-9; possible D gene TRBD1, 6 bases. V dropped 8 bases and J dropped 6 bases, with 16 bases sitting between them. Germline V gene sequence: CDR1 SEHNR, CDR2 FQNEAQ (reference sequence). This CDR3 is built from 13 residues. CDR3 in DNA: TGTGCCAGCGCGGACAGCCCCGGGGATGGCTACACCTTC. It codes for CASADSPGDGYTF.